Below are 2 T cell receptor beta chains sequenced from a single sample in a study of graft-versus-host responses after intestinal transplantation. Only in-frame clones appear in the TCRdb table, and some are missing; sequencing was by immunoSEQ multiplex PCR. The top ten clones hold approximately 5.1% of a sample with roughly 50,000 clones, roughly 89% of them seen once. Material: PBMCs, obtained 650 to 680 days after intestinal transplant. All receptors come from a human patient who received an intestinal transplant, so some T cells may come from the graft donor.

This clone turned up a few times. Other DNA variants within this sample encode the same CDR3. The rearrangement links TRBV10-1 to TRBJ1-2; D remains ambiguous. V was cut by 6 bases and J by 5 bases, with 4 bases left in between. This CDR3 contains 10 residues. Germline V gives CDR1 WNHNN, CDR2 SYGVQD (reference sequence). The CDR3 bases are TGCGCCAGCAGGCGGTATGGCTACACCTTC. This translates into CASRRYGYTF.

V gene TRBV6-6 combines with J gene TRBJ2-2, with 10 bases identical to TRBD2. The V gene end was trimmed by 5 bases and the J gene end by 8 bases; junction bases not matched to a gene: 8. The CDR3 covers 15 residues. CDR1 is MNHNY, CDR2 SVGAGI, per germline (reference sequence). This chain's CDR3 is CASSVQAGGPGELFF. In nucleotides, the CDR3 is TGTGCCAGCAGTGTGCAAGCGGGGGGGCCAGGGGAGCTGTTTTTT.